A selection of T cell receptor beta chains follows, all from one sample in a study of post-analysis software for immune sequencing data. Each CDR3 protein gets one entry after TCRdb re-called the PCR reads with MiXCR. This sample has hundreds of thousands of distinct CDR3 sequences, with approximately 59% found just once. What was sequenced was blood. These receptors all come from a girl aged 2-9 years with multiple sclerosis. Each CDR3 is given with its conserved first and last residue. The D gene is left open where the match is weak. Some rows mark clone size as missing; the rest say once, few, many or name a class of expanded clone.

D gene: TRBD1; clone size: NA; V gene: TRBV4-3; J gene: TRBJ1-2; CDR3 DNA: TGCGCCAGCAGCCAAGATCTAATGCACAGGGGGCTTGGCTACACCTTC; CDR3 protein: CASSQDLMHRGLGYTF
D gene: NA; clone size: few; V gene: TRBV30; J gene: TRBJ2-7; CDR3 DNA: TGTGCCTGGAGTGGGGGCGAGCAGTACTTC; CDR3 protein: CAWSGGEQYF
D gene: NA; clone size: NA; V gene: TRBV19; J gene: TRBJ2-4; CDR3 DNA: TGTGCCAGTAGTATTCAGACAGGGAGGGCCAAAAACATTCAGTACTTC; CDR3 protein: CASSIQTGRAKNIQYF
D gene: NA; clone size: NA; V gene: TRBV7-9; J gene: TRBJ1-6; CDR3 DNA: TGTGCCTGCAGCGCCCGGGTCTATAATTCACCCCTCCACTTT; CDR3 protein: CACSARVYNSPLHF
D gene: NA; clone size: few; V gene: TRBV5-1; J gene: TRBJ2-5; CDR3 DNA: TGCGCCAGCAGCTTGGGACAGGTTCAGACCCAGTACTTC; CDR3 protein: CASSLGQVQTQYF
D gene: TRBD2; clone size: NA; V gene: TRBV18; J gene: TRBJ2-1; CDR3 DNA: TGTGCCAGCTCACCATTTCGCGGGGGGGCCTCGAATGAGCAGTTCTTC; CDR3 protein: CASSPFRGGASNEQFF
D gene: NA; clone size: NA; V gene: TRBV20-1; J gene: TRBJ2-7; CDR3 DNA: TGCAGTGCTAGCGGGCACTCCTACGAGCAGTACTTC; CDR3 protein: CSASGHSYEQYF
D gene: NA; clone size: few; V gene: TRBV29-1; J gene: TRBJ2-7; CDR3 DNA: TGCAGCGCCGGTGGGGGGGGCGACCACGAGCAGTACTTC; CDR3 protein: CSAGGGGDHEQYF
D gene: TRBD2; clone size: once; V gene: TRBV2; J gene: TRBJ2-1; CDR3 DNA: TGTGCCAGCAGTAGCGGGAGGGCTAGCAACAATGAGCAGTTCTTC; CDR3 protein: CASSSGRASNNEQFF
D gene: TRBD2; clone size: NA; V gene: TRBV6-5; J gene: TRBJ2-7; CDR3 DNA: TGTGCCAGCAGAAAGGCGGGAGCCTACGAGCAGTACTTC; CDR3 protein: CASRKAGAYEQYF
D gene: TRBD1; clone size: few; V gene: TRBV12-3/TRBV12-4; J gene: TRBJ1-4; CDR3 DNA: TGTGCCAGCAACCGAGGACAGGATAATGAAAAACTGTTTTTT; CDR3 protein: CASNRGQDNEKLFF
D gene: NA; clone size: NA; V gene: TRBV7-2; J gene: TRBJ2-5; CDR3 DNA: TGTGCCAGCAGCTTTACGGCCACTGGGGAGACCCAGTACTTC; CDR3 protein: CASSFTATGETQYF
D gene: NA; clone size: few; V gene: TRBV7-9; J gene: TRBJ2-1; CDR3 DNA: TGTGCCAGCAGCCCAGAGGAGTATGAGCAGTTCTTC; CDR3 protein: CASSPEEYEQFF
D gene: NA; clone size: NA; V gene: TRBV6-1; J gene: TRBJ1-1; CDR3 DNA: TGTGCCAGCAGTACAAGGGGGGCCTTTGAAGCTTTCTTT; CDR3 protein: CASSTRGAFEAFF
D gene: NA; clone size: NA; V gene: TRBV6-2/TRBV6-3; J gene: TRBJ1-2; CDR3 DNA: TGTACCAGCAGAAGTTTGACAGTGGGCTATGGCTACACCTTC; CDR3 protein: CTSRSLTVGYGYTF
D gene: TRBD2; clone size: NA; V gene: TRBV9; J gene: TRBJ2-3; CDR3 DNA: TGTGCCAGCAGCGTAAGGTCTAGCGGGAGCTCAGGGGGCACAGATACGCAGTATTTT; CDR3 protein: CASSVRSSGSSGGTDTQYF
D gene: NA; clone size: NA; V gene: TRBV9; J gene: TRBJ2-1; CDR3 DNA: TGTGCCAGCAGCGTAGATTTTACCGGGGTGGAGCAGTTCTTC; CDR3 protein: CASSVDFTGVEQFF
D gene: NA; clone size: few; V gene: TRBV20-1; J gene: TRBJ1-2; CDR3 DNA: TGCACCTTACAGGGCCACTATGGCTACACCTTC; CDR3 protein: CTLQGHYGYTF
D gene: NA; clone size: NA; V gene: TRBV10-3; J gene: TRBJ1-5; CDR3 DNA: TGTGCCATCAGTGAGTCGACCAATGGGGGGGCAGGCCAGCCCCAGCATTTT; CDR3 protein: CAISESTNGGAGQPQHF
D gene: NA; clone size: few; V gene: TRBV18; J gene: TRBJ2-5; CDR3 DNA: TGTGCCAGCTCACCCGGAGATTACCAAGAGACCCAGTACTTC; CDR3 protein: CASSPGDYQETQYF
D gene: NA; clone size: few; V gene: TRBV5-1; J gene: TRBJ2-7; CDR3 DNA: TGCGCCAGCAGACAGGATGTTGGCGAGCAGTACTTC; CDR3 protein: CASRQDVGEQYF
D gene: TRBD2; clone size: NA; V gene: TRBV12-3/TRBV12-4; J gene: TRBJ2-1; CDR3 DNA: TGTGCCAGCAGGTTCGGGACTAGCATCGATGAGCAGTTCTTC; CDR3 protein: CASRFGTSIDEQFF
D gene: NA; clone size: once; V gene: TRBV4-1; J gene: TRBJ2-1; CDR3 DNA: TGCGCCAGCAGCCAAGTAGGCCCCAATGAGCGGTTCTTC; CDR3 protein: CASSQVGPNERFF
D gene: TRBD1; clone size: NA; V gene: TRBV2; J gene: TRBJ2-3; CDR3 DNA: TGTGCCAGAGCTACTCGGGACAGGGTCCCAGATACGCAGTATTTT; CDR3 protein: CARATRDRVPDTQYF
D gene: NA; clone size: NA; V gene: TRBV7-8; J gene: TRBJ2-5; CDR3 DNA: TGTGCCAGCCAGCAGGTCCCTGAGACCCAGTACTTC; CDR3 protein: CASQQVPETQYF
D gene: NA; clone size: NA; V gene: TRBV20-1; J gene: TRBJ1-5; CDR3 DNA: TGCAGTGCTAGAGATTCGGAAGCGGACCCCAATCAGCCCCAGCATTTT; CDR3 protein: CSARDSEADPNQPQHF
D gene: NA; clone size: NA; V gene: TRBV20-1; J gene: TRBJ1-2; CDR3 DNA: TGCAGCGCCTACCGGGGAGTCTCTTCCGGCTATGGCTACACCTTC; CDR3 protein: CSAYRGVSSGYGYTF
D gene: TRBD1; clone size: NA; V gene: TRBV10-3; J gene: TRBJ2-1; CDR3 DNA: TGTGCCATCAGCACAGGGGGCGATTTTAATGAGCAGTTCTTC; CDR3 protein: CAISTGGDFNEQFF
D gene: NA; clone size: NA; V gene: TRBV11-2; J gene: TRBJ2-1; CDR3 DNA: TGTGCCAGCAGTCAGTCGTTAAATGAGCAGTTCTTC; CDR3 protein: CASSQSLNEQFF
D gene: NA; clone size: few; V gene: TRBV29-1; J gene: TRBJ2-5; CDR3 DNA: TGCAGCGTTGAAGTCGTAGTTGAGGAGACCCAGTACTTC; CDR3 protein: CSVEVVVEETQYF
D gene: NA; clone size: few; V gene: TRBV12-3/TRBV12-4; J gene: TRBJ1-6; CDR3 DNA: TGTGCCAGCAGTTTAGGTCCAGGGGCGCATGCACCCCTCCACTTT; CDR3 protein: CASSLGPGAHAPLHF
D gene: NA; clone size: NA; V gene: TRBV20-1; J gene: TRBJ2-4; CDR3 DNA: TGCAGTGCTAGGAGGACTCTAGCCAAAAACATTCAGTACTTC; CDR3 protein: CSARRTLAKNIQYF
D gene: TRBD1; clone size: NA; V gene: TRBV6-6; J gene: TRBJ2-5; CDR3 DNA: TGTGCCACTTCGTTAGACAGGGGGCTGTGGGAGACCCAGTACTTC; CDR3 protein: CATSLDRGLWETQYF
D gene: NA; clone size: few; V gene: TRBV7-2; J gene: TRBJ1-2; CDR3 DNA: TGTGCCAGCAGCTTAGGGGTTAGTCCGATGTATGGCTACACCTTC; CDR3 protein: CASSLGVSPMYGYTF
D gene: NA; clone size: NA; V gene: TRBV29-1; J gene: TRBJ1-1; CDR3 DNA: TGCAGCGTTGAATCCAACAGGGAGAGCACTGAAGCTTTCTTT; CDR3 protein: CSVESNRESTEAFF
D gene: NA; clone size: NA; V gene: TRBV4-2; J gene: TRBJ2-1; CDR3 DNA: TGTGCCAGCAGCCAAGAATCTGTTCGGACGATTTACTACAATGAGCAGTTCTTC; CDR3 protein: CASSQESVRTIYYNEQFF
D gene: NA; clone size: NA; V gene: TRBV6-6; J gene: TRBJ2-1; CDR3 DNA: TGTGCCAGCAGTTATCTACAGAGGAACAATGAGCAGTTCTTC; CDR3 protein: CASSYLQRNNEQFF
D gene: TRBD2; clone size: few; V gene: TRBV20-1; J gene: TRBJ2-1; CDR3 DNA: TGCAGTGCTTGGACTAGCGGGAGGTCCTACAATGAGCAGTTCTTC; CDR3 protein: CSAWTSGRSYNEQFF
D gene: NA; clone size: NA; V gene: TRBV15; J gene: TRBJ1-2; CDR3 DNA: TGTGCCACCAGCACCCGGAACGTTAACTATGGCTACACCTTC; CDR3 protein: CATSTRNVNYGYTF
D gene: NA; clone size: NA; V gene: TRBV20-1; J gene: TRBJ2-3; CDR3 DNA: TGCAGTGCTACGGGGCACACAGATACGCAGTATTTT; CDR3 protein: CSATGHTDTQYF
D gene: TRBD1; clone size: NA; V gene: TRBV5-5; J gene: TRBJ1-2; CDR3 DNA: TGCGCCAGCAGCCTACAGGGGCAGGATGGCTACACCTTC; CDR3 protein: CASSLQGQDGYTF
D gene: NA; clone size: NA; V gene: TRBV20-1; J gene: TRBJ2-5; CDR3 DNA: TGCAGTGGTTCGGAACAAACGCAAGAGACCCAGTACTTC; CDR3 protein: CSGSEQTQETQYF
D gene: NA; clone size: NA; V gene: TRBV7-6; J gene: TRBJ2-7; CDR3 DNA: TGTGCCAGCAGCCTTGGGACGGCCGGCTACGAGCAGTACTTC; CDR3 protein: CASSLGTAGYEQYF
D gene: TRBD2; clone size: NA; V gene: TRBV12-3/TRBV12-4; J gene: TRBJ2-5; CDR3 DNA: TGTGCCAGCAGTTTCTGGGCGGGGGGCAGCTCCCAAGAGACCCAGTACTTC; CDR3 protein: CASSFWAGGSSQETQYF
D gene: TRBD2; clone size: few; V gene: TRBV27; J gene: TRBJ2-4; CDR3 DNA: TGTGCCAGCAATGGGGGAGGGCTGAAAAACATTCAGTACTTC; CDR3 protein: CASNGGGLKNIQYF
D gene: TRBD1; clone size: few; V gene: TRBV18; J gene: TRBJ2-5; CDR3 DNA: TGTGCCAGCTCACCAAACACAGGGGAGGAGACCCAGTACTTC; CDR3 protein: CASSPNTGEETQYF
D gene: NA; clone size: NA; V gene: TRBV6-5; J gene: TRBJ2-5; CDR3 DNA: TGTGCCAGCAGTTACTCGTCTGCGCGACAGGTTATAATGGATGAGCAGTACTTC; CDR3 protein: CASSYSSARQVIMDEQYF
D gene: TRBD2; clone size: NA; V gene: TRBV5-1; J gene: TRBJ2-7; CDR3 DNA: TGCGCCAGCAGCTGGAGGACTAGCCAGTACGAGCAGTACTTC; CDR3 protein: CASSWRTSQYEQYF